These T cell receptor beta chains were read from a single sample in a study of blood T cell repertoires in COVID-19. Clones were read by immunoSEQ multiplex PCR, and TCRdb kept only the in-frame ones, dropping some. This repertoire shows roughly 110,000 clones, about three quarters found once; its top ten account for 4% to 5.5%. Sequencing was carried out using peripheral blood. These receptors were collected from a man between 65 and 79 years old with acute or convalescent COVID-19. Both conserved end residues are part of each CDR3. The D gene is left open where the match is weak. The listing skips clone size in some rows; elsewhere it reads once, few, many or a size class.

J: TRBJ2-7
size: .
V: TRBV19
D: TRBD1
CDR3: CASSMFRDSYEQYF
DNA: TGTGCCAGTAGTATGTTCCGGGACAGTTACGAGCAGTACTTC

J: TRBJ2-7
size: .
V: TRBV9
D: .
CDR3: CASSRDRDTFEQYF
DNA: TGTGCCAGCAGCCGAGATCGGGACACCTTCGAGCAGTACTTC

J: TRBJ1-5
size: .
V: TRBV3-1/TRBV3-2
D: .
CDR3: CASSSGVNSNQPQHF
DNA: TGTGCCAGCAGCTCGGGAGTTAATAGCAATCAGCCCCAGCATTTT

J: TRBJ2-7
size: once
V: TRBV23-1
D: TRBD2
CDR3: CASSQSTSGDSYEQYF
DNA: TGCGCCAGCAGTCAATCGACAAGCGGGGACTCCTACGAGCAGTACTTC

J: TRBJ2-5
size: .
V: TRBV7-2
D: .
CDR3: CASSLFLGGQETQYF
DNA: TGTGCCAGCAGCTTATTTCTGGGGGGCCAAGAGACCCAGTACTTC

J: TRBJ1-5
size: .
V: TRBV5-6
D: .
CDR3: CASSLWTSYSNQPQHF
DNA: TGTGCCAGCAGCTTATGGACATCATATAGCAATCAGCCCCAGCATTTT

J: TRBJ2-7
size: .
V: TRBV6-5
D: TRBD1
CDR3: CASSWDRVSVEQYF
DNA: TGTGCCAGCAGTTGGGACAGGGTGAGTGTGGAGCAGTACTTC

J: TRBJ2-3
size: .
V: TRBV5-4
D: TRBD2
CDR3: CASSWAGGPPDTQYF
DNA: TGTGCCAGCAGCTGGGCGGGGGGGCCACCAGATACGCAGTATTTT

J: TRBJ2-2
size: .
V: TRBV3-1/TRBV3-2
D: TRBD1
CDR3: CASGRGTGGPGELFF
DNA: TGTGCCAGCGGCCGGGGAACAGGGGGTCCCGGGGAGCTGTTTTTT

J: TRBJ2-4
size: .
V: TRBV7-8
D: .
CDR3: CASSLEAWGQNIQYF
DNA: TGTGCCAGCAGCTTAGAAGCGTGGGGCCAAAACATTCAGTACTTC

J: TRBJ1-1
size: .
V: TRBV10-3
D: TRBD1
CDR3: CAISGRDRGDTEAFF
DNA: TGTGCCATCAGTGGTAGAGACAGGGGGGACACTGAAGCTTTCTTT

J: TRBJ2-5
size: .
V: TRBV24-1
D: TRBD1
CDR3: CATSDRGQTQYF
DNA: TGTGCCACCAGTGATAGGGGGCAGACCCAGTACTTC

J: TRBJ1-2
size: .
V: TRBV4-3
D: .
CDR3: CASSQESGSNYGYTF
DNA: TGCGCCAGCAGCCAAGAATCCGGGAGTAACTATGGCTACACCTTC

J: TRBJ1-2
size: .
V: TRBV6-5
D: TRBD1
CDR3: CATSTTGGYGYTF
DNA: TGTGCCACCAGTACGACAGGGGGTTATGGCTACACCTTC

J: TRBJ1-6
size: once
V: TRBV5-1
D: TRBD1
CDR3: CASSALTGTDNSPLHF
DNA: TGCGCCAGCAGCGCCTTGACGGGGACAGATAATTCACCCCTCCACTTT

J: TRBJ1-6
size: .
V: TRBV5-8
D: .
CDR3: CASSSPGLTNSPLHF
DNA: TGTGCCAGCAGCTCCCCCGGACTCACCAATTCACCCCTCCACTTT

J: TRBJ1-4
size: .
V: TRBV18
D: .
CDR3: CASSPRGSNEKLFF
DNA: TGTGCCAGCTCACCCAGGGGATCTAATGAAAAACTGTTTTTT

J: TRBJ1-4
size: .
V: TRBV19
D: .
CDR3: CASSISLAPELFF
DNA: TGTGCCAGTAGTATATCCCTTGCACCGGAACTGTTTTTT

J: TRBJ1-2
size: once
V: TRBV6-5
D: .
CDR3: CASSYRRRGNYGYTF
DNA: TGTGCCAGCAGTTATCGGAGGCGTGGTAACTATGGCTACACCTTC

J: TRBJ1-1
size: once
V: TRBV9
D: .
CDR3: CASSVEGYTEAFF
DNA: TGTGCCAGCAGCGTAGAGGGGTACACTGAAGCTTTCTTT

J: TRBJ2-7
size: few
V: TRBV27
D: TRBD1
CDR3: CASRRTGWTYEQYF
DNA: TGTGCCAGCAGGAGGACAGGGTGGACCTACGAGCAGTACTTC

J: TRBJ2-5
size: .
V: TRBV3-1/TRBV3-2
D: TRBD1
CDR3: CASSLGQGDGTQYF
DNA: TGTGCCAGCAGCCTCGGACAGGGGGACGGGACCCAGTACTTC

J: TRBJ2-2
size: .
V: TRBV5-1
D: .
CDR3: CASSLAHGELFF
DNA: TGCGCCAGCAGCCTAGCTCACGGGGAGCTGTTTTTT

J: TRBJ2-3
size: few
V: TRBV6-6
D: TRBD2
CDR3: CASSRYTLEGGGALDTQYF
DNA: TGTGCCAGCAGTCGATATACCCTTGAGGGCGGGGGGGCCTTAGATACGCAGTATTTT

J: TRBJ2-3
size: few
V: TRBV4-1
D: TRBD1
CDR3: CASSQGDRGSYSTDTQYF
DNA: TGCGCCAGCAGCCAAGGGGACAGGGGATCTTATAGCACAGATACGCAGTATTTT

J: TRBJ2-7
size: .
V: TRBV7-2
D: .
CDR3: CASSFQGPQEQYF
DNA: TGTGCCAGCAGCTTCCAGGGGCCGCAAGAGCAGTACTTC

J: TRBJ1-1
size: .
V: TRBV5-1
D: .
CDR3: CASRETEVRTEAFF
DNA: TGCGCCAGCAGGGAAACTGAGGTTCGGACTGAAGCTTTCTTT

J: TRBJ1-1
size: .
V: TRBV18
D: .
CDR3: CASSGGSDTEAFF
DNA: TGTGCCAGCTCAGGAGGGTCGGACACTGAAGCTTTCTTT

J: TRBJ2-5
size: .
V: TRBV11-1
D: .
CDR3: CASSTDRETQYF
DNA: TGTGCCAGCAGCACTGACAGGGAGACCCAGTACTTC

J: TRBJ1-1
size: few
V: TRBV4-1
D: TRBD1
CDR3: CASSHLGQGNTEAFF
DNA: TGCGCCAGCAGCCACCTGGGACAGGGGAACACTGAAGCTTTCTTT

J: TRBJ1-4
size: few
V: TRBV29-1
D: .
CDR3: CSVEVTEEKLFF
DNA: TGCAGCGTTGAGGTGACGGAGGAAAAACTGTTTTTT

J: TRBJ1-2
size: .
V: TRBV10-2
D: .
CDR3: CASTKDTKSYGYTF
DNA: TGCGCCAGCACTAAGGACACGAAAAGCTATGGCTACACCTTC

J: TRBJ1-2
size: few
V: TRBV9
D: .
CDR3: CASSEGQNSYGYTF
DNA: TGTGCCAGCAGCGAAGGACAGAACAGTTATGGCTACACCTTC

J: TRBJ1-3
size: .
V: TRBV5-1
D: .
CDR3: CASSSQGTTGNTIYF
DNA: TGCGCCAGCAGCTCTCAGGGTACGACTGGAAACACCATATATTTT

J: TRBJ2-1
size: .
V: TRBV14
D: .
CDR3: CASSLERSRNEQFF
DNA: TGTGCCAGCAGCCTTGAGCGGAGTAGAAATGAGCAGTTCTTC

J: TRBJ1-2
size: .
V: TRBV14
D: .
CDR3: CASSQEQGYGYTF
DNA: TGTGCCAGCAGCCAAGAACAGGGCTATGGCTACACCTTC

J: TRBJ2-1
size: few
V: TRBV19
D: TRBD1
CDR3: CASSPRGQGRVHEQFF
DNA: TGTGCCAGTAGTCCACGAGGACAGGGGAGAGTCCATGAGCAGTTCTTC

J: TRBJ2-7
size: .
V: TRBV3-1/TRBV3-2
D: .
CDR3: CASSRTIYEQYF
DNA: TGTGCCAGCAGCCGAACAATCTACGAGCAGTACTTC

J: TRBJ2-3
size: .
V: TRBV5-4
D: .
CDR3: CASTSGGATRSTDTQYF
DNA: TGTGCCAGCACCTCTGGGGGGGCTACCCGTAGCACAGATACGCAGTATTTT

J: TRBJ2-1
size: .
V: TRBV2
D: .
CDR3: CASSRDTHNEQFF
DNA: TGTGCCAGCAGTAGGGACACCCACAATGAGCAGTTCTTC

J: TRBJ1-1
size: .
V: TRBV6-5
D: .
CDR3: CASIAGTGNAFF
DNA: TGTGCCAGCATAGCGGGTACAGGGAATGCTTTCTTT

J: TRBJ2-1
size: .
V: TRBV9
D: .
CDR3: CASSPSLRRGPAYNEQFF
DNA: TGTGCCAGCAGCCCGAGCCTAAGGAGGGGACCTGCCTACAATGAGCAGTTCTTC

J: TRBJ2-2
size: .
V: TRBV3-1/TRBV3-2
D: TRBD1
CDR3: CASSLQGFGTGELFF
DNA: TGTGCCAGCAGCCTACAGGGGTTTGGCACCGGGGAGCTGTTTTTT

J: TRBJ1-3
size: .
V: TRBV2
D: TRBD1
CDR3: CARGQPGNTIYF
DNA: TGTGCCAGGGGACAGCCTGGAAACACCATATATTTT

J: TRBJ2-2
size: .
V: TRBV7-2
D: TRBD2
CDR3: CASSELLSGGAGELFF
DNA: TGTGCCAGCAGCGAGCTGCTTAGCGGGGGGGCCGGGGAGCTGTTTTTT

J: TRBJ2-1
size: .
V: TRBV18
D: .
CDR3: CASSPQIGNNEQFF
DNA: TGTGCCAGCTCACCACAAATCGGGAACAATGAGCAGTTCTTC

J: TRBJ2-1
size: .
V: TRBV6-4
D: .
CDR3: CASSERGTYNEQFF
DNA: TGTGCCAGCAGTGAACGCGGGACCTACAATGAGCAGTTCTTC

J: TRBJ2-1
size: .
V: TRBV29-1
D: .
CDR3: CSVQTPYNEQFF
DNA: TGCAGCGTCCAGACTCCCTACAATGAGCAGTTCTTC